These T cell receptor beta chains were read from a single sample in a study of blood T cell repertoires in COVID-19. Some clones are missing from TCRdb's copy, which holds only in-frame ones; the method was immunoSEQ multiplex PCR. This table holds 150,000 to 200,000 clones, roughly four fifths found once. The sample consisted of peripheral blood. These receptors originate from a man between 65 and 85 years old with active or convalescent COVID-19. The CDR3 runs from the conserved cysteine through the conserved F or W. Each record gives: clone size, V gene, D gene, J gene, CDR3 protein, CDR3 DNA. D genes are given only for firm matches. Some rows mark clone size as missing; the rest say once, few, many or name a class of expanded clone.

clone size: NA; V gene: TRBV19; D gene: TRBD1; J gene: TRBJ1-6; CDR3 protein: CASSIGDRDKPNSPLHF; CDR3 DNA: TGTGCCAGTAGTATCGGGGACAGGGATAAGCCTAATTCACCCCTCCACTTT
clone size: NA; V gene: TRBV7-6; D gene: TRBD1; J gene: TRBJ2-1; CDR3 protein: CASSLVPSGTGLYNEQFF; CDR3 DNA: TGTGCCAGCAGCTTAGTACCGTCCGGGACAGGACTATACAATGAGCAGTTCTTC
clone size: NA; V gene: TRBV7-2; D gene: NA; J gene: TRBJ2-3; CDR3 protein: CASSPQRNTDTQYF; CDR3 DNA: TGTGCCAGCAGCCCTCAGCGGAACACAGATACGCAGTATTTT
clone size: NA; V gene: TRBV2; D gene: NA; J gene: TRBJ2-5; CDR3 protein: CASSVREETQYF; CDR3 DNA: TGTGCCAGCAGTGTCCGGGAAGAGACCCAGTACTTC
clone size: NA; V gene: TRBV12-3/TRBV12-4; D gene: NA; J gene: TRBJ1-5; CDR3 protein: CASSLGGYQPQHF; CDR3 DNA: TGTGCCAGCAGTTTAGGGGGCTATCAGCCCCAGCATTTT
clone size: few; V gene: TRBV4-3; D gene: NA; J gene: TRBJ1-6; CDR3 protein: CASSQAQVGMDYNSPLHF; CDR3 DNA: TGCGCCAGCAGCCAAGCCCAGGTGGGCATGGACTATAATTCACCCCTCCACTTT
clone size: NA; V gene: TRBV7-7; D gene: NA; J gene: TRBJ1-1; CDR3 protein: CASSSSIADTEAFF; CDR3 DNA: TGTGCTAGCAGCTCTTCTATCGCGGACACTGAAGCTTTCTTT
clone size: few; V gene: TRBV7-9; D gene: TRBD1; J gene: TRBJ1-6; CDR3 protein: CASSFGQANNSPLHF; CDR3 DNA: TGTGCCAGCAGCTTCGGACAGGCCAACAATTCACCCCTCCACTTT
clone size: NA; V gene: TRBV11-2; D gene: TRBD1; J gene: TRBJ2-7; CDR3 protein: CASSLDLRTGTYEQYF; CDR3 DNA: TGTGCCAGCAGCTTAGATCTGAGGACAGGGACCTACGAGCAGTACTTC
clone size: NA; V gene: TRBV7-2; D gene: NA; J gene: TRBJ2-7; CDR3 protein: CASSLEARGSYEQYF; CDR3 DNA: TGTGCCAGCAGCTTAGAGGCTCGGGGATCCTACGAGCAGTACTTC
clone size: once; V gene: TRBV27; D gene: NA; J gene: TRBJ1-5; CDR3 protein: CASSLTGGQPQHF; CDR3 DNA: TGTGCCAGCAGTTTAACAGGAGGGCAGCCCCAGCATTTT
clone size: NA; V gene: TRBV24-1; D gene: NA; J gene: TRBJ2-1; CDR3 protein: CATSDFRRSSYNEQFF; CDR3 DNA: TGTGCCACCAGTGATTTTCGACGGAGCTCCTACAATGAGCAGTTCTTC
clone size: NA; V gene: TRBV28; D gene: NA; J gene: TRBJ2-1; CDR3 protein: CASRIPGSYNEQFF; CDR3 DNA: TGTGCCAGCAGGATACCGGGTTCCTACAATGAGCAGTTCTTC
clone size: NA; V gene: TRBV24-1; D gene: TRBD1; J gene: TRBJ2-3; CDR3 protein: CATSDYGTGSDTQYF; CDR3 DNA: TGTGCCACCAGTGATTACGGGACAGGGTCTGATACGCAGTATTTT
clone size: NA; V gene: TRBV28; D gene: NA; J gene: TRBJ1-1; CDR3 protein: CASYRVSTEAFF; CDR3 DNA: TGTGCCAGTTACAGGGTGAGCACTGAAGCTTTCTTT
clone size: NA; V gene: TRBV7-4; D gene: TRBD2; J gene: TRBJ2-1; CDR3 protein: CASSLSPQRDPYNEQFF; CDR3 DNA: TGTGCCAGCAGCTTATCGCCCCAGCGGGACCCCTACAATGAGCAGTTCTTC
clone size: NA; V gene: TRBV12-3/TRBV12-4; D gene: NA; J gene: TRBJ1-1; CDR3 protein: CASSFDRNTEAFF; CDR3 DNA: TGTGCCAGCAGTTTCGACAGAAACACTGAAGCTTTCTTT
clone size: once; V gene: TRBV5-1; D gene: NA; J gene: TRBJ2-3; CDR3 protein: CASSSATVPGTDTQYF; CDR3 DNA: TGCGCCAGCAGCTCCGCGACGGTGCCGGGGACAGATACGCAGTATTTT
clone size: few; V gene: TRBV15; D gene: TRBD2; J gene: TRBJ2-5; CDR3 protein: CAAQSLGLAEETQYF; CDR3 DNA: TGTGCCGCTCAATCGCTAGGACTAGCTGAGGAGACCCAGTACTTC
clone size: NA; V gene: TRBV29-1; D gene: TRBD2; J gene: TRBJ2-3; CDR3 protein: CSVEGSGSLGNTDTQYF; CDR3 DNA: TGCAGCGTTGAAGGTAGCGGGAGTTTGGGAAACACAGATACGCAGTATTTT
clone size: NA; V gene: TRBV5-8; D gene: TRBD1; J gene: TRBJ2-7; CDR3 protein: CASSLRQGSYEQYF; CDR3 DNA: TGTGCCAGCAGCTTGCGACAGGGGTCCTACGAGCAGTACTTC
clone size: NA; V gene: TRBV5-1; D gene: NA; J gene: TRBJ1-1; CDR3 protein: CASSPTGGVTEAFF; CDR3 DNA: TGCGCCAGCAGCCCGACGGGGGGTGTTACTGAAGCTTTCTTT
clone size: NA; V gene: TRBV7-2; D gene: NA; J gene: TRBJ2-1; CDR3 protein: CASSFPVGGEQFF; CDR3 DNA: TGTGCCAGCAGCTTCCCGGTAGGGGGTGAGCAGTTCTTC
clone size: NA; V gene: TRBV5-5; D gene: NA; J gene: TRBJ1-5; CDR3 protein: CASSLSGVNQPQHF; CDR3 DNA: TGTGCCAGCAGCTTGTCAGGGGTCAATCAGCCCCAGCATTTT
clone size: NA; V gene: TRBV28; D gene: NA; J gene: TRBJ1-6; CDR3 protein: CASSLVFNSPLHF; CDR3 DNA: TGTGCCAGCAGCCTCGTCTTTAATTCACCCCTCCACTTT
clone size: few; V gene: TRBV5-4; D gene: NA; J gene: TRBJ1-2; CDR3 protein: CASSTGTRHSNYGYTF; CDR3 DNA: TGTGCCAGCAGTACCGGAACCAGACATTCAAACTATGGCTACACCTTC
clone size: NA; V gene: TRBV29-1; D gene: NA; J gene: TRBJ1-4; CDR3 protein: CSVEDYEEGNEKLFF; CDR3 DNA: TGCAGCGTTGAAGACTACGAGGAAGGTAATGAAAAACTGTTTTTT
clone size: NA; V gene: TRBV5-4; D gene: NA; J gene: TRBJ1-3; CDR3 protein: CASSYKTGNPGNTIYF; CDR3 DNA: TGTGCCAGCAGCTATAAAACAGGAAACCCTGGAAACACCATATATTTT
clone size: NA; V gene: TRBV27; D gene: TRBD2; J gene: TRBJ2-7; CDR3 protein: CASRKPGTSGRESYEQYF; CDR3 DNA: TGTGCCAGCAGAAAACCGGGGACTAGCGGGAGGGAGTCCTACGAGCAGTACTTC
clone size: few; V gene: TRBV28; D gene: TRBD1; J gene: TRBJ2-7; CDR3 protein: CASSSTGGKGTYEQYF; CDR3 DNA: TGTGCCAGCAGTTCGACAGGGGGAAAAGGCACCTACGAGCAGTACTTC